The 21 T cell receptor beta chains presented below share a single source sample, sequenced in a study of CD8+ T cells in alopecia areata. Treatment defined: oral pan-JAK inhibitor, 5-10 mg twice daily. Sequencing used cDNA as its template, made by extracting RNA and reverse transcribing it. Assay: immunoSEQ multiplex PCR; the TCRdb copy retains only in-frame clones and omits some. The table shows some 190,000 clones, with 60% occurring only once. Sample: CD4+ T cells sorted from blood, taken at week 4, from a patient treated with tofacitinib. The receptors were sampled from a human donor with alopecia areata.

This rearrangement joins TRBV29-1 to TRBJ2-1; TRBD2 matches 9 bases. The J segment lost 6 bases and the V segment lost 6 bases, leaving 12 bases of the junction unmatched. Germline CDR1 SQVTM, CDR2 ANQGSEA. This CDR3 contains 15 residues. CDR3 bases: TGCAGCGTCGACAATAGCGGGAGTCCTCGCAATGAGCAGTTCTTC. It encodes CSVDNSGSPRNEQFF.

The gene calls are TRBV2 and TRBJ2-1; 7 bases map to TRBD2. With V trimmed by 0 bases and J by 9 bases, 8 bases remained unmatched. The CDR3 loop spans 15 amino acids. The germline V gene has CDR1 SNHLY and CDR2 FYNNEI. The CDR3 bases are TGTGCCAGCAGTGAAGCGGGAGGGCCTTTCCCTGAGCAGTTCTTC. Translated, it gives CASSEAGGPFPEQFF.

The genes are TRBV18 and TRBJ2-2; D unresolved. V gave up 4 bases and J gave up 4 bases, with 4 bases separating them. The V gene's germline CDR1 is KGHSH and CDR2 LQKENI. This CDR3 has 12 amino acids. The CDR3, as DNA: TGTGCCAGCTCACAGAGCACCGGGGAGCTGTTTTTT. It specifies CASSQSTGELFF. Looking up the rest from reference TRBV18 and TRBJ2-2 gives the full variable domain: NAGVMQNPRHLVRRRGQEARLRCSPMKGHSHVYWYRQLPEEGLKFMVYLQKENIIDESGMPKERFSAEFPKEGPSILRIQQVVRGDSAAYFCASSQSTGELFFGEGSRLTVL.

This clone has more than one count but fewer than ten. This CDR3 is CSVSGRAYNEQFF. The DNA of the CDR3 is TGCAGCGTGAGCGGGAGGGCCTACAATGAGCAGTTCTTC. The chain links TRBV29-1 to TRBJ2-1, with 10 bases that match TRBD2. In germline, CDR1 is SQVTM, CDR2 ANQGSEA. Trimming removed 6 bases from V and 2 bases from J; junction bases left unmatched: 1. The length of the CDR3 is 13 residues.

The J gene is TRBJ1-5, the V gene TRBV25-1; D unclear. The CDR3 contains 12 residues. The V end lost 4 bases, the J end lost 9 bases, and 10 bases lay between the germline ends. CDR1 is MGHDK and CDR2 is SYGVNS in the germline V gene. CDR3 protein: CASSGPGRPQHF. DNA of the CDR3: TGTGCCAGCAGTGGGCCCGGGAGGCCCCAGCATTTT.

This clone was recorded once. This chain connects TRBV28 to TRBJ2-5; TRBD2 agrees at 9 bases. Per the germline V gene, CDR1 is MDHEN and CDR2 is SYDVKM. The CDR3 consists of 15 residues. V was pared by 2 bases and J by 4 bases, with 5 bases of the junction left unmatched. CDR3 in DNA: TGTGCCAGCAGTTTACCAGCGGGAGGCGCAGAGACCCAGTACTTC. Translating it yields CASSLPAGGAETQYF.

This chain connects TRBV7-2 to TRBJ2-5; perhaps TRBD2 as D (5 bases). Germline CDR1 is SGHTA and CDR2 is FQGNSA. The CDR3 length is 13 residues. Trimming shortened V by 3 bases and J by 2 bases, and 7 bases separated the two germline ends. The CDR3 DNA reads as TGTGCCAGCAGCTTTCGGGGTCAAGAGACCCAGTACTTC. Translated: CASSFRGQETQYF.

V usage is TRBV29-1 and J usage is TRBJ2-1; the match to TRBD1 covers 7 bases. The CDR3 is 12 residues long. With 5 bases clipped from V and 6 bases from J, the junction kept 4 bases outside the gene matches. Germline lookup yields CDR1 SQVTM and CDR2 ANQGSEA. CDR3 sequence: CSVNRGPNEQFF. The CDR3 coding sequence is TGCAGCGTTAACAGGGGCCCCAATGAGCAGTTCTTC.

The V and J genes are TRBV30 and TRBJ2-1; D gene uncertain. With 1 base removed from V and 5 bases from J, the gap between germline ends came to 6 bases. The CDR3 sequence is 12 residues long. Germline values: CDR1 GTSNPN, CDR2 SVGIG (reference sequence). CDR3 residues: CAWSGSHNEQFF. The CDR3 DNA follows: TGTGCCTGGAGTGGCAGCCACAATGAGCAGTTCTTC. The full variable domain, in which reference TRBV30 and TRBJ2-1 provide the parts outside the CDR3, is SQTIHQWPATLVQPVGSPLSLECTVEGTSNPNLYWYRQAAGRGLQLLFYSVGIGQISSEVPQNLSASRPQDRQFILSSKKLLLSDSGFYLCAWSGSHNEQFFGPGTRLTVL.

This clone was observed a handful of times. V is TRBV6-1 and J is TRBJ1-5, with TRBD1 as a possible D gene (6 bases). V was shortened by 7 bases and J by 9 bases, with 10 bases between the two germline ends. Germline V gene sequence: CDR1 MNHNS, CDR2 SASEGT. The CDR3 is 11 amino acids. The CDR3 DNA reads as TGTGCCAGCACCCGAGGGGGGCCCCAGCATTTT. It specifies CASTRGGPQHF.

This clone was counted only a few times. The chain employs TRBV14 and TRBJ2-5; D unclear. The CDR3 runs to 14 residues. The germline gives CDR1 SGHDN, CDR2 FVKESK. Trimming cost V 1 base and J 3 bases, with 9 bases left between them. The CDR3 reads CASSQVLIKETQYF. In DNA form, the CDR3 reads TGTGCCAGCAGCCAAGTCTTAATTAAAGAGACCCAGTACTTC.

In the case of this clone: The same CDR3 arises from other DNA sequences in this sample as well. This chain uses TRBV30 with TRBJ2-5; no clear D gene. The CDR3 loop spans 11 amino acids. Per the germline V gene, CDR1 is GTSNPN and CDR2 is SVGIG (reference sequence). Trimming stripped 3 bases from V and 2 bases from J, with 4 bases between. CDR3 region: CAWSDQETQYF. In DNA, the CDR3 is TGTGCCTGGAGCGATCAAGAGACCCAGTACTTC.

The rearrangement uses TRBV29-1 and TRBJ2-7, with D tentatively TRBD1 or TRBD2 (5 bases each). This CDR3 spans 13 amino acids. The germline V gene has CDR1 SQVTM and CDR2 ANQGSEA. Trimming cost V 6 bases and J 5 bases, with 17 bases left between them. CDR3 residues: CSVAQGGQHEQYF. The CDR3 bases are TGCAGCGTCGCTCAGGGCGGGCAACACGAGCAGTACTTC.

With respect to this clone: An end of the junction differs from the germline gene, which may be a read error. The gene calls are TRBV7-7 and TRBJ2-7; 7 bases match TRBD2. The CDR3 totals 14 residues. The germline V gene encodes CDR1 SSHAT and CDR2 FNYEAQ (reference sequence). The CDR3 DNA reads TGTGCTAGCAGCCGGGACTACAACTCCTACGAGCAGTACTTC. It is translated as CASSRDYNSYEQYF.

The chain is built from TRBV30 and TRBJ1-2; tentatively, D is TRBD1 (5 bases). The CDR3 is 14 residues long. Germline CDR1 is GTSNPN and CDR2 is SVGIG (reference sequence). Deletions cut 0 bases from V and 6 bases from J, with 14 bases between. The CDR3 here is CAWSVQSGIDGYTF. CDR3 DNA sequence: TGTGCCTGGAGTGTACAATCAGGGATAGATGGCTACACCTTC.

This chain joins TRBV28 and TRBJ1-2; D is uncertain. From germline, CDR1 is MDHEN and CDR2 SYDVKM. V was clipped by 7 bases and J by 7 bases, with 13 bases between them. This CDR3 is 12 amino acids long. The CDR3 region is CASTPGKVGYTF. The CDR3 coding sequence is TGTGCCAGCACCCCGGGGAAGGTTGGCTACACCTTC.

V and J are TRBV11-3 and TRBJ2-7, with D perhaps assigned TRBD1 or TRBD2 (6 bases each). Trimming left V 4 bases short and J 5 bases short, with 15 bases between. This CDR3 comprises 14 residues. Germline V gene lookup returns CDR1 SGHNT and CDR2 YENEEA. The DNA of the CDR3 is TGTGCCAGCAGCTCGGGGGCAGGGTCCCACGAGCAGTACTTC. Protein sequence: CASSSGAGSHEQYF.

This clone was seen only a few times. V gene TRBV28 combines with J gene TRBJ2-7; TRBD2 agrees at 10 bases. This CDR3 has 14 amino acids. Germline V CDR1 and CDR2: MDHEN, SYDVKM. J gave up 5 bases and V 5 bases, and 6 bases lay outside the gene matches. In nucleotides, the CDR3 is TGTGCCAGCAGTCCGCTAGCGGGAGTCCACGAGCAGTACTTC. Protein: CASSPLAGVHEQYF.

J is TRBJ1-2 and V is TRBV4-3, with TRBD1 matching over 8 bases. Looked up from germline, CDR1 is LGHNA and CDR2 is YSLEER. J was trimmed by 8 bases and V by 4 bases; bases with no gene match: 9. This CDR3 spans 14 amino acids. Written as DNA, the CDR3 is TGCGCCAGCAGCCGTCAGGGGGCAGTGGGAGGCTACACCTTC. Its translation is CASSRQGAVGGYTF.

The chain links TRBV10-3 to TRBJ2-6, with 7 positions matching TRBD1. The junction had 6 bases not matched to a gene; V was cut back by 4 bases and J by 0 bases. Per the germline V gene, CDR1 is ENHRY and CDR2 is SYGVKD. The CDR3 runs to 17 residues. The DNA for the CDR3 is TGTGCCATCAGTGTGGGACAGTCCAGCTCTGGGGCCAACGTCCTGACTTTC. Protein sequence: CAISVGQSSSGANVLTF.

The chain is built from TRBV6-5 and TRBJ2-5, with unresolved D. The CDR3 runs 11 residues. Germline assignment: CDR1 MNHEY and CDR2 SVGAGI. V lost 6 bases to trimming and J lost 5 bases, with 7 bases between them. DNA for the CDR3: TGTGCCAGCAGCGAGTCGGAGACCCAGTACTTC. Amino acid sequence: CASSESETQYF.